This entry features one T cell receptor (beta chain) sequence. The CDR3 runs 17 residues. Germline trimming cut 6 bases from V and 10 bases from J; bases unmatched to any gene: 18. MiXCR, run by TCRdb on the 5' RACE reads, gives a single entry per CDR3 protein. The profile shows fewer than 900,000 distinct CDR3 sequences, approximately 22% of them singletons. This entry is derived from a study of identical twins. This sample also appeared in a second study, on T cells expressing NK-cell markers. That paper notes: Within the sequenced cohort of eight donors, seven exhibited HCMV seropositivity and one was seronegative. A handful of donors likewise had their CD3+CD56-NKG2C+ fraction led by these clonotypes.

V is TRBV12-3 or TRBV12-4 and J is TRBJ1-6; 7 nucleotides line up with TRBD1. This clonotype was obtained from a woman in her late teens or twenties in good health. Sequencing input: PBMCs. In DNA, the CDR3 is TGTGCCAGCAGCAACACAGGGGAGAGAGCCCTTAGATCACCCCTCCACTTT. Protein sequence: CASSNTGERALRSPLHF.